This record covers a single T cell receptor beta chain. What it recognizes is unknown. One end of the junction varies from germline; a read error may be responsible. These data come from a study of cytomegalovirus exposure and HLA in healthy donors. Study-level points and caveats: V- and J-gene trimming of TCR beta was linked (in a later analysis) to a missense DCLRE1C variant. Testing in vitro showed a few CMV-associated chains specific for CMV antigens.

13 Jbeta primers and 60 Vbeta primers were used for the PCR. Data came from immunoSEQ multiplex PCR; TCRdb stores just in-frame clones and leaves some out. In the table there are roughly 100,000 clones, approximately 80% of which are singletons. The CDR3 is 16 residues long. CDR1 ENHRY and CDR2 SYGVKD come from the germline V gene. The sample taken for sequencing was PBMCs. The sequence was collected from a man in his 60s in good health and CMV-seronegative. This chain joins TRBV10-3 and TRBJ1-5; perhaps TRBD1 as D (5 bases). The CDR3: CVIKGRPREGNQPQHF. CDR3 coding DNA: TGTGTCATCAAGGGGAGACCACGGGAGGGCAATCAGCCCCAGCATTTT.